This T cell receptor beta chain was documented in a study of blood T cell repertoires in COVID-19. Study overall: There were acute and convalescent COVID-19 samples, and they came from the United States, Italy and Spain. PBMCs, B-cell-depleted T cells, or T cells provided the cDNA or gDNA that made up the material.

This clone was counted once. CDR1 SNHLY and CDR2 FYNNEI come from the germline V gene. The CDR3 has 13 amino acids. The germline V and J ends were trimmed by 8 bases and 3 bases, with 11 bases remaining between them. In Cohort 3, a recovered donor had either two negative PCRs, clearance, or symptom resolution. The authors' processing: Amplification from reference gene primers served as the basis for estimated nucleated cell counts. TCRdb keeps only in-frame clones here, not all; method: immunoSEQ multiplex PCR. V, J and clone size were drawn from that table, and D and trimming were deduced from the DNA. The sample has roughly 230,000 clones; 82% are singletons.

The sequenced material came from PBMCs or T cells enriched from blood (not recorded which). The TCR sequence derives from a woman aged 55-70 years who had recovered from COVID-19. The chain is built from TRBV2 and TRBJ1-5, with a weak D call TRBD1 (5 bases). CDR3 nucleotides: TGTGCCAGCGTTTTAGGGGACAATCAGCCCCAGCATTTT. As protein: CASVLGDNQPQHF.